This TCR beta chain stems from a study of blood T cells in healthy people across ages. General study points: Comparison with aged donors showed that long-lived donors had more naive CD4+ cells and higher diversity.

Germline V gene sequence: CDR1 SEHNR, CDR2 FQNEAQ (reference sequence). V shed 2 bases and J shed 7 bases, with 20 bases lying between them. CDR3 length equals 17 residues. Turning to this clonotype: Its antigen is still unknown.

Isolated PBMCs totaled at least 6.5 million in each sample. Using a J-beta primer mix together with a sample-barcoded 5' primer, a second PCR was run for roughly 7 to 12 cycles. TCRdb fed the 5' RACE reads into MiXCR, producing one record per CDR3 protein. The data show around 750,000 distinct CDR3 sequences, approximately 53% seen once. The chain combines TRBV7-9 with TRBJ1-4; perhaps TRBD1 as D (5 bases). Material: blood. The source is a man older than 75 in good health. CDR3 protein: CASSLNSWGVRVEKLFF. The DNA for the CDR3 is TGTGCCAGCAGCTTAAACTCGTGGGGGGTGCGGGTTGAAAAACTGTTTTTT.